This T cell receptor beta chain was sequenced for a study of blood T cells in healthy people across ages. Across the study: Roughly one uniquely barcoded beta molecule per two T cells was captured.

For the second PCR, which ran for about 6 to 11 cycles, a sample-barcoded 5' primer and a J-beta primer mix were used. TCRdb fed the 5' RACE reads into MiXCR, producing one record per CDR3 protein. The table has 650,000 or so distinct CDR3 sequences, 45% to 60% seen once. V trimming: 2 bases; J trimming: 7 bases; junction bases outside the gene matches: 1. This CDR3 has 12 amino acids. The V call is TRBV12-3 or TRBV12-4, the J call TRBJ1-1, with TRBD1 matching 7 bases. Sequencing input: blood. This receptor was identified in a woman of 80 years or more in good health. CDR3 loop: CASSLNRGEAFF. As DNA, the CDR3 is TGTGCCAGCAGTTTAAACAGGGGTGAAGCTTTCTTT.